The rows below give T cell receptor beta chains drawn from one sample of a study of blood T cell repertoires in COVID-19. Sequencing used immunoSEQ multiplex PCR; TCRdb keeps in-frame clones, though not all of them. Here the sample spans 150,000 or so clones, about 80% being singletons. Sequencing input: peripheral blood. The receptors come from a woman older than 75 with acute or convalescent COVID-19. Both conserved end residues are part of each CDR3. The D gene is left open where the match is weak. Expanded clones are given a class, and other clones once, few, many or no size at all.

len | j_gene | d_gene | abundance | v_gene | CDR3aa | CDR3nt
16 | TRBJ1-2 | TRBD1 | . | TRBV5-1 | CASSLGDRGIEYGYTF | TGCGCCAGCAGCTTGGGGGACAGGGGAATTGAGTATGGCTACACCTTC
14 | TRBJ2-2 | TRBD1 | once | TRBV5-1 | CASSLEGARVRLFF | TGCGCCAGCAGCTTGGAGGGGGCCAGGGTACGGCTGTTTTTT
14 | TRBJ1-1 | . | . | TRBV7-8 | CASAPREGNTEAFF | TGTGCCAGCGCCCCTCGGGAGGGGAACACTGAAGCTTTCTTT
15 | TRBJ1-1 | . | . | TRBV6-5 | CASSYPRGGNTEAFF | TGTGCCAGCAGTTACCCCCGAGGGGGGAACACTGAAGCTTTCTTT
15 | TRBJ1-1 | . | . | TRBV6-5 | CASTRGGRTNTEAFF | TGTGCCAGCACCCGCGGGGGGCGAACGAACACTGAAGCTTTCTTT
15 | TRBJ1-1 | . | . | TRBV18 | CASSPRQVQNTEAFF | TGTGCCAGCTCACCCCGACAGGTTCAAAACACTGAAGCTTTCTTT
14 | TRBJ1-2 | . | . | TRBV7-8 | CASSRDFRNYGYTF | TGTGCCAGCAGCCGGGACTTTCGCAACTATGGCTACACCTTC
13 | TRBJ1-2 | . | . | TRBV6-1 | CASSEIGERGYTF | TGTGCCAGCAGTGAAATCGGGGAACGGGGCTACACCTTC
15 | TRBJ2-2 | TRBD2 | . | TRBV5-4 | CATRSGGDGTGELFF | TGTGCCACCCGTAGCGGGGGGGATGGCACCGGGGAGCTGTTTTTT
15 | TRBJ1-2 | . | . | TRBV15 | CATSRRGRSNYGYTF | TGTGCCACCAGCAGACGGGGGAGGTCTAACTATGGCTACACCTTC
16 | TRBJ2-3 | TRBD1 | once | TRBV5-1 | CASSPKPGGDQDTQYF | TGCGCCAGCAGCCCGAAACCAGGGGGTGACCAGGATACGCAGTATTTT
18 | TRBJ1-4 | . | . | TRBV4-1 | CASSQVPWTVGTNEKLFF | TGCGCCAGCAGCCAAGTCCCTTGGACAGTTGGAACTAATGAAAAACTGTTTTTT
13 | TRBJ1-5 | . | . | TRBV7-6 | CASSPYSNQPQHF | TGTGCCAGCAGTCCCTATAGCAATCAGCCCCAGCATTTT
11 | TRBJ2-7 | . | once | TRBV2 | CASTEGGEQYF | TGTGCCAGCACGGAGGGCGGCGAGCAGTACTTC
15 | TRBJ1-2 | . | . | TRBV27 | CASSPGEGLDYGYTF | TGTGCCAGCAGTCCCGGGGAGGGATTAGACTATGGCTACACCTTC
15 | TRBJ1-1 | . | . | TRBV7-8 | CASSQWEGRNTEAFF | TGTGCCAGCAGCCAGTGGGAGGGGAGGAACACTGAAGCTTTCTTT
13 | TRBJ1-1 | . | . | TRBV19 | CASSIQGGTEAFF | TGTGCCAGTAGTATACAGGGTGGCACTGAAGCTTTCTTT
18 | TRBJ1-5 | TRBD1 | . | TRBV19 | CASSIGSKGDRRNQPQHF | TGTGCCAGTAGTATAGGATCTAAAGGGGACAGAAGAAATCAGCCCCAGCATTTT
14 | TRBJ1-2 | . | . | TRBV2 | CASVVQLSNYGYTF | TGTGCCAGCGTCGTGCAGTTGTCTAACTATGGCTACACCTTC
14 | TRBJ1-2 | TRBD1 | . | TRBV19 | CASSIAGQALGYTF | TGTGCCAGTAGTATAGCGGGACAGGCTTTGGGCTACACCTTC
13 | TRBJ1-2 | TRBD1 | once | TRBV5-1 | CASSSGQPYGYTF | TGCGCCAGCAGCTCGGGACAGCCCTATGGCTACACCTTC
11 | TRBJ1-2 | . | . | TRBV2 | CASSRGRPGTF | TGTGCCAGCTCGCGGGGACGGCCCGGGACCTTC
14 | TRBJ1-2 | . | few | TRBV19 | CASSIVEQGAGYTF | TGTGCCAGTAGTATAGTGGAACAGGGCGCTGGCTACACCTTC
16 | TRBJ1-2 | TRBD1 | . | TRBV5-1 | CASSLGQGAINYGYTF | TGCGCCAGCAGCCTTGGACAGGGGGCCATCAACTATGGCTACACCTTC
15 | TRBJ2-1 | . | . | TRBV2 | CASSGILRGDNEQFF | TGTGCCAGCAGTGGGATTCTCAGGGGGGACAATGAGCAGTTCTTC
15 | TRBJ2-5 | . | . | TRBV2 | CASSDEGLRQETQYF | TGTGCCAGCAGTGACGAAGGACTACGCCAAGAGACCCAGTACTTC
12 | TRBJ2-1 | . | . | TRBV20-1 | CSASVTGIEQFF | TGCAGTGCTAGTGTTACGGGGATTGAGCAGTTCTTC
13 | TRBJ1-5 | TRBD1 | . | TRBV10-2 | CASTAGGDQPQHF | TGCGCCAGCACCGCAGGGGGCGATCAGCCCCAGCATTTT